This section outlines one T cell receptor (beta chain) sequence together with its context. This entry belongs to a study of CD8 T cells in Susac syndrome. When the RNA was reverse transcribed, random hexamers were used with an input of roughly 0.5 to 1 ug. TCRdb passed the immunoSEQ multiplex PCR reads through MiXCR, listing each CDR3 protein once. The sample records around 200,000 distinct CDR3 sequences, roughly 94% being singletons. This CDR3 is 16 amino acids long. CDR1 is DFQATT and CDR2 is SNEGSKA in the germline V gene (reference sequence). V was clipped by 0 bases and J by 4 bases; unmatched bases: 8.

The V gene is TRBV20-1, the J gene TRBJ2-3; 9 positions agree with TRBD1. This clonotype originated in a human donor with Susac syndrome. The sample comprised CD8+ T cells from PBMCs. The CDR3 nucleotides are TGCAGTGCTAGAGACTTGGGACAGGGAAACCCAGATACGCAGTATTTT. Its translation is CSARDLGQGNPDTQYF.